This T cell receptor (beta chain) was profiled in a study of T cell responses to AZD1222 COVID-19 vaccine. Study-wide points: Unmutated variant regions are reportedly targeted by nearly half of spike-specific TCRs.

With regard to this clone: What it binds is not known.

Sequenced by immunoSEQ multiplex PCR; TCRdb stores in-frame clones only, minus some. The sample records fewer than 200,000 clones, 70% to 90% being singletons. Germline CDR1 and CDR2: KGHSH and LQKENI. Trimming took 3 bases from V and 6 from J; bases not matched to a gene: 18. This CDR3 is built from 18 residues. This rearrangement joins TRBV18 to TRBJ2-5; TRBD1 agrees at 8 bases. The sequencing used peripheral blood, collected 28 days after the second dose of the MenACWY control vaccine. The TCR was taken from an adult who received the MenACWY meningococcal vaccine as a control. The CDR3 DNA follows: TGTGCCAGCTCACCCACTACAGGACAGGGAACAATTAAGCAGACCCAGTACTTC. Translated, it gives CASSPTTGQGTIKQTQYF.